This TCR beta chain was documented in a study of spatial heterogeneity in lung cancer. The wider study: Matched bulk RNA-seq gave a T cell module score that correlated strongly with tumor-region TCR transcript counts. General study results and limits: Counts that tracked tumor mutation counts were those of expanded intratumoral alpha and beta TCRs.

Trimming left V 5 bases short and J 5 bases short, with 10 bases between. The CDR3 length is 13 residues. Germline CDR1 reads SGHVS; CDR2 reads FNYEAQ. Sample time point: sample taken at primary tumor resection. The 65 or so donors had untreated early-stage non-small cell lung cancer. In TCRdb, the 5' RACE reads were re-called with MiXCR into one record per CDR3 protein. Altogether about 2,900 distinct CDR3 sequences are present, over 7.5% being singletons, with the ten largest covering under 8%. This clonotype was counted at least ten times. Antigen specificity is unknown. The chain combines TRBV7-6 with TRBJ2-1; D is unclear. This clonotype originated in a female donor with early-stage non-small cell lung cancer. The sample was lung tumor tissue, taken at surgery. In nucleotides, the CDR3 is TGTGCCAGCAGCACCCGGGCGAACAATGAGCAGTTCTTC. Its protein is CASSTRANNEQFF.